This T cell receptor beta chain appears in the sequencing data of a study of T cells in Graves' hyperthyroidism and ophthalmopathy. Template material for amplifying TCR beta CDR3 regions consisted of RNA transcripts. The HTBI primer set drove a first-round RT-PCR of the TCR CDR3. TCRdb re-called the multiplex PCR reads through MiXCR, storing one row per CDR3 protein. The table lists 300,000 to 450,000 distinct CDR3 sequences, just under 25% of them singletons. The CDR3 has 15 residues. V was trimmed by 5 bases and J by 0 bases, leaving 12 bases between them. Germline CDR1 reads SGHTA; CDR2 reads FQGTGA.

The sample comprised blood. The rearrangement uses TRBV7-3 and TRBJ2-3; D perhaps matches TRBD2 (5 bases). This TCR was sampled from a man aged 50-59 years with Graves' hyperthyroidism. The CDR3 nucleotides are TGTGCCAGCAGCCGGACTCAATCTAGCACAGATACGCAGTATTTT. It is translated as CASSRTQSSTDTQYF.